The sequence of this T cell receptor beta chain was determined in a study of CD8+ T cells in alopecia areata. The overall study: Scoring treated patients' severity relied on the percentage of scalp area affected.

In its sample, this clone was seen a few times. Its antigen is undetermined. Treatment reported: oral pan-JAK inhibitor, 5-10 mg twice daily. Findings and caveats of the study: Sharing of TCR sequences between patients (possibly for HLA-related reasons) was less clear than in mice. Whether baseline CD8+ expansion is linked to response remains uncertain, given a single nonresponder.

CDR3 size: 14 residues. Trimming stripped 2 bases from V and 1 base from J, with 10 bases between. The V gene's germline CDR1 is SGHDT and CDR2 YYEEEE. Isolated RNA was reverse transcribed into cDNA used as the sequencing template. Sequencing was performed with immunoSEQ multiplex PCR; in TCRdb, only in-frame clones are kept and a portion is missing. This sample has 150,000 to 200,000 clones, with under 60% found just once. Here the sequenced sample was CD8+ T cells sorted from blood, taken at week 24, from a patient treated with tofacitinib. The clonotype comes from a human donor with alopecia areata. This chain links TRBV5-6 with TRBJ2-7; D unresolved. The DNA for the CDR3 is TGTGCCAGCAGCTTCCCGACGGAATCCTACGAGCAGTACTTC. Translation gives CASSFPTESYEQYF.